Listed below are T cell receptor beta chains from one sample, sequenced in a study of response to subunit inactivated influenza vaccine. TCRdb recomputed calls from the RT-PCR reads with MiXCR, one row per CDR3 protein. The top ten clones hold approximately 30% of a sample with 150,000 to 200,000 distinct CDR3 sequences, about 12% of them seen once. These data are also associated with another study on T cells expressing NK-cell markers.

Specimen: CD8+ T cells sorted from PBMCs, collected less than 13 days after vaccination. These TCRs come from a man aged 45-60 years who received an inactivated influenza vaccine. Both conserved end residues are part of each CDR3. Fields, in order: D gene, J gene, V gene, CDR3 length, clone size, CDR3 protein, CDR3 DNA. The D gene is left open where the match is weak. Not every row has a clone size; where given, it reads once, few, many or a size class.

D: NA
J: TRBJ2-7
V: TRBV7-9
length: 14
size: many
CDR3: CASSLPGSSYEQYF
DNA: TGTGCCAGCAGCTTACCCGGGAGTTCCTACGAGCAGTACTTC

D: NA
J: TRBJ2-7
V: TRBV7-2
length: 15
size: few
CDR3: CASSSLRDVGYEQYF
DNA: TGTGCCAGCAGCTCGCTCCGGGACGTAGGATACGAGCAGTACTTC

D: TRBD1
J: TRBJ1-1
V: TRBV18
length: 14
size: NA
CDR3: CASSAGTVNTEAFF
DNA: TGTGCCAGCTCAGCCGGGACAGTGAACACTGAAGCTTTCTTT

D: NA
J: TRBJ1-1
V: TRBV12-3/TRBV12-4
length: 14
size: many
CDR3: CASSLGQGTTEAFF
DNA: TGTGCCAGCAGTTTAGGGCAGGGAACAACTGAAGCTTTCTTT

D: TRBD2
J: TRBJ2-7
V: TRBV6-2/TRBV6-3
length: 16
size: NA
CDR3: CASSYGRGVTSYEQYF
DNA: TGTGCCAGCAGTTACGGGCGGGGGGTCACCTCCTACGAGCAGTACTTC

D: TRBD2
J: TRBJ2-3
V: TRBV7-9
length: 15
size: many
CDR3: CASTATSGVEDTQYF
DNA: TGTGCCAGCACCGCGACTAGCGGAGTTGAAGATACGCAGTATTTT

D: NA
J: TRBJ2-2
V: TRBV5-6
length: 15
size: NA
CDR3: CASSWIIKLTGELFF
DNA: TGTGCCAGCAGCTGGATCATAAAATTGACCGGGGAGCTGTTTTTT

D: NA
J: TRBJ1-2
V: TRBV29-1
length: 14
size: NA
CDR3: CSVPWTASNYGYTF
DNA: TGCAGCGTCCCTTGGACAGCCTCTAACTATGGCTACACCTTC

D: TRBD1
J: TRBJ2-7
V: TRBV11-2
length: 15
size: many
CDR3: CASTVGQGRGYEQYF
DNA: TGTGCCAGCACCGTCGGACAGGGGAGGGGGTACGAGCAGTACTTC

D: NA
J: TRBJ2-7
V: TRBV12-3/TRBV12-4
length: 12
size: many
CDR3: CASSFILYEQYF
DNA: TGTGCCAGCAGTTTCATTTTGTACGAGCAGTACTTC

D: NA
J: TRBJ2-7
V: TRBV4-1
length: 14
size: NA
CDR3: CASSQDRGDYEQYF
DNA: TGCGCCAGCAGCCAAGACAGGGGCGACTACGAGCAGTACTTC

D: TRBD2
J: TRBJ2-3
V: TRBV7-9
length: 15
size: few
CDR3: CASSPLAGGTDTQYF
DNA: TGTGCCAGCAGCCCACTAGCGGGGGGCACAGATACGCAGTATTTT

D: NA
J: TRBJ2-5
V: TRBV5-1
length: 18
size: once
CDR3: CASSLGRVLGTYQETQYF
DNA: TGCGCCAGCAGCTTGGGAAGGGTACTTGGAACCTACCAAGAGACCCAGTACTTC

D: TRBD2
J: TRBJ2-2
V: TRBV12-3/TRBV12-4
length: 14
size: many
CDR3: CASGIAGATGELFF
DNA: TGTGCCAGCGGGATAGCGGGAGCCACCGGGGAGCTGTTTTTT

D: NA
J: TRBJ2-1
V: TRBV6-5
length: 15
size: few
CDR3: CASSYALNSYNEQFF
DNA: TGTGCCAGCAGTTACGCTCTAAACTCCTACAATGAGCAGTTCTTC

D: NA
J: TRBJ2-7
V: TRBV29-1
length: 11
size: few
CDR3: CSVDVFYEQYF
DNA: TGCAGCGTCGACGTTTTCTACGAGCAGTACTTC

D: TRBD2
J: TRBJ2-1
V: TRBV28
length: 16
size: many
CDR3: CASSTVAGGPYNEQFF
DNA: TGTGCCAGCAGTACCGTGGCGGGAGGGCCTTACAATGAGCAGTTCTTC

D: NA
J: TRBJ1-1
V: TRBV19
length: 15
size: NA
CDR3: CASSIMTDLNTEAFF
DNA: TGTGCCAGTAGTATCATGACAGATTTGAACACTGAAGCTTTCTTT

D: NA
J: TRBJ2-1
V: TRBV3-1
length: 14
size: NA
CDR3: CASSPPEQGNEQFF
DNA: TGTGCCAGCAGCCCCCCGGAGCAGGGCAATGAGCAGTTCTTC

D: TRBD2
J: TRBJ2-1
V: TRBV29-1
length: 16
size: few
CDR3: CSVRGGDGISYNEQFF
DNA: TGCAGCGTTCGGGGGGGAGATGGGATCTCCTACAATGAGCAGTTCTTC

D: NA
J: TRBJ2-2
V: TRBV5-1
length: 15
size: NA
CDR3: CASSLLRQNTGELFF
DNA: TGCGCCAGCAGCTTGCTGAGACAGAACACCGGGGAGCTGTTTTTT

D: NA
J: TRBJ2-5
V: TRBV4-1
length: 16
size: few
CDR3: CASSQDSGGRAANQYF
DNA: TGCGCCAGCAGCCAAGACTCCGGAGGTAGGGCGGCTAACCAGTACTTC

D: NA
J: TRBJ2-7
V: TRBV6-1
length: 15
size: NA
CDR3: CASKVGLARTYEQYF
DNA: TGTGCCAGCAAGGTTGGGCTAGCAAGGACCTACGAGCAGTACTTC

D: NA
J: TRBJ2-1
V: TRBV28
length: 14
size: few
CDR3: CASSPRGHYNEQFF
DNA: TGTGCCAGCAGTCCCCGGGGCCACTACAATGAGCAGTTCTTC